This T cell receptor (beta chain) emerged from a study of shared clonotypes between healthy human individuals. General study points: Richness estimates generally favored naive over memory subsets. Non-shared clonotypes had lower generation probabilities than clonotypes shared by all four sorted-subset donors.

Deep level was the assay's run setting. TCRdb keeps only in-frame clones here, not all; method: immunoSEQ multiplex PCR. The profile shows about 600,000 clones, about 97% of them singletons. CD4+ cells underwent separation, giving CD45RA+ naive and CD45RA-negative memory subsets. Germline CDR1 is MDHEN and CDR2 is SYDVKM. V dropped 3 bases and J dropped 6 bases, with 12 bases sitting between them. The CDR3 spans 13 residues. As regards this clone: Its antigen is not identified.

Sequencing used naive CD4+ T cells sorted from blood. The subset here: CD45RA+ positively selected. The V call is TRBV28, the J call TRBJ2-7, with no clear D. This receptor was taken from a woman aged 30 to 39 in good health. This chain's CDR3 is CASSLPVPAEQYF. CDR3 in DNA: TGTGCCAGCAGTTTGCCAGTCCCGGCCGAGCAGTACTTC.